The clone carrying this T cell receptor beta chain was seen only once. The antigen is not known. This entry belongs to a study of CD8+CD57+ T cells in acquired aplastic anemia. Study-wide context: Sorted CD4+ plus CD8+ cells gave DNA averaging around 3 ug. General study findings and limits: Shared by patients and controls, some 29 CD8+ CDR3s were abundant in patients. Patients were compared with controls for CD8+ Simpson's diversity, and no significant difference emerged.

Genomic DNA was employed as the template in profiling TCR beta VDJ and CDR3. MiXCR, applied by TCRdb to the reads, yields one record per CDR3 protein. The sample holds 150,000 to 200,000 distinct CDR3 sequences, 64% seen once. The CDR3 spans 14 residues. Germline CDR1 is ENHRY and CDR2 is SYGVKD. Trimming left V 10 bases short and J 4 bases short, with 17 bases between. The TCR comes from a human donor with severe aplastic anemia or a healthy control (not recorded which). The chain recombines TRBV10-3 with TRBJ1-5; a weak D match, TRBD1 (5 bases). Specimen: sorted CD4+, CD8+, or CD8+CD57+ T cells (not recorded which) from PBMCs. CDR3 residues: CATTDRDPNQPQHF. In DNA form, the CDR3 reads TGTGCCACGACGGACCGGGACCCTAATCAGCCCCAGCATTTT.